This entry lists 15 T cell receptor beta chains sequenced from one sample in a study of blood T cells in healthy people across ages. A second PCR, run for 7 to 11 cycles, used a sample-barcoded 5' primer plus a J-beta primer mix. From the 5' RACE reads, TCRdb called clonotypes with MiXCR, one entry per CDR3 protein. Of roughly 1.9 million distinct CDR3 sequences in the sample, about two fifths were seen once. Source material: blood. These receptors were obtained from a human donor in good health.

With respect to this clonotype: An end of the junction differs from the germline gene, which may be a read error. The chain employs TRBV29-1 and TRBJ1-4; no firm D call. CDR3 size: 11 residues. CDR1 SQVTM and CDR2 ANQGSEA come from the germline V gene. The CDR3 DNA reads TGCAGCGTTGCGGATAATGAAAAACGGTTTTTT. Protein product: CSVADNEKRFF.

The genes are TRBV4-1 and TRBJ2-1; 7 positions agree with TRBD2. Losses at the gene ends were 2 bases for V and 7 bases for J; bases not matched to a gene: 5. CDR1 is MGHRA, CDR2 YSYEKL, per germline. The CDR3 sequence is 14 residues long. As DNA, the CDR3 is TGCGCCAGCAGCCAAAGTGGACTAGGGAATGAGCAGTTCTTC. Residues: CASSQSGLGNEQFF.

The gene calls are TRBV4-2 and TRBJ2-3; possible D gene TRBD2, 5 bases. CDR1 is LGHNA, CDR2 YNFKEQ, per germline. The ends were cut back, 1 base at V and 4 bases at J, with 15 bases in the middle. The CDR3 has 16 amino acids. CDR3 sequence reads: CASSQADGVVADTQYF. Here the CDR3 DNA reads TGTGCCAGCAGCCAAGCTGACGGGGTTGTCGCAGATACGCAGTATTTT.

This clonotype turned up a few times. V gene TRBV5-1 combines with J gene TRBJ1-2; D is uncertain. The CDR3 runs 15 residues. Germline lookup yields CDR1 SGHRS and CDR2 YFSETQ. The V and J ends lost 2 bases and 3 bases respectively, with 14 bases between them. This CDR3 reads CASSLGLPSDYGYTF. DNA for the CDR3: TGCGCCAGCAGCTTAGGGTTGCCGTCTGACTATGGCTACACCTTC.

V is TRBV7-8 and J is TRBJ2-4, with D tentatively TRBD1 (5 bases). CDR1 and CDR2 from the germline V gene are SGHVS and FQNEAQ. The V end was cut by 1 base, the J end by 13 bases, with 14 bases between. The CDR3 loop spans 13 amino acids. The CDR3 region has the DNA TGTGCCAGCAGCTTAGGGGCGACAGTAGAGCAGTACTTC. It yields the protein CASSLGATVEQYF. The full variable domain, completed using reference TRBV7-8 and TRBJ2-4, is GAGVSQSPRYKVAKRGQDVALRCDPISGHVSLFWYQQALGQGPEFLTYFQNEAQLDKSGLPSDRFFAERPEGSVSTLKIQRTQQEDSAVYLCASSLGATVEQYFGAGTRLSVL.

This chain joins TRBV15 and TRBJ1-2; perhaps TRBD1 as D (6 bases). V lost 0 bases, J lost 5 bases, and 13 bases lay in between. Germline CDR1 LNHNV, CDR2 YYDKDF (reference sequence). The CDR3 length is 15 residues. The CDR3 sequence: CATSRDMGTPYGYTF. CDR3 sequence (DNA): TGTGCCACCAGCAGAGATATGGGGACACCGTATGGCTACACCTTC.

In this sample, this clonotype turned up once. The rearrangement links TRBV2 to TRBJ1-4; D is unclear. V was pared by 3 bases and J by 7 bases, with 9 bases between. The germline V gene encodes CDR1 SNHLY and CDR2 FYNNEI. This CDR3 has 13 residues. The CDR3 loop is CASSDGGREKLFF. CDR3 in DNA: TGTGCCAGCAGTGACGGCGGACGTGAAAAACTGTTTTTT.

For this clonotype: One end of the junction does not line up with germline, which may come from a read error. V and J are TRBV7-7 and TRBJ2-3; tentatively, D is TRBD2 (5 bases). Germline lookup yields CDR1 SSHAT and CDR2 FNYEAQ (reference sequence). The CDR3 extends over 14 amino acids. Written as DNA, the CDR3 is TGTGCTAGCAGCTTAGCGAGAAGTTCAGATACGCAGTATTTT. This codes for CASSLARSSDTQYF.

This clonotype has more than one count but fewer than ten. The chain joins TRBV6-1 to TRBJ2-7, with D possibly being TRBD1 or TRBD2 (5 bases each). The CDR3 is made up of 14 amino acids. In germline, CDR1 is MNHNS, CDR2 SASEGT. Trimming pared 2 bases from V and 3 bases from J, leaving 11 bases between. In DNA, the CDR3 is TGTGCCAGCAGTGAATTGGGGGTAGGCTACGAGCAGTACTTC. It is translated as CASSELGVGYEQYF.

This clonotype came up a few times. The CDR3 loop is CSARSPGPSYNEQFF. DNA for the CDR3: TGCAGTGCTAGATCGCCGGGACCATCCTACAATGAGCAGTTCTTC. The chain couples TRBV20-1 to TRBJ2-1; D might be TRBD1 or TRBD2, each matching 5 bases. Germline V gene data show CDR1 as DFQATT and CDR2 as SNEGSKA (reference sequence). This CDR3 contains 15 residues. V was clipped by 2 bases and J by 1 base, with 12 bases between them.

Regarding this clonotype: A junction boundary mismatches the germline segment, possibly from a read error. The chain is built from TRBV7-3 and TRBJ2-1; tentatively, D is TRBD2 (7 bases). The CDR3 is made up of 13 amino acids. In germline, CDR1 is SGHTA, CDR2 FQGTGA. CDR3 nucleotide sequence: TGTGCCAGCAGCTTAAAGGGGGGGGATGAGCGGTTCTTC. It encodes CASSLKGGDERFF.

The CDR3 spells CATSDLLRDAQYF. CDR3 bases: TGTGCCACCAGTGATTTGCTTCGGGACGCGCAGTATTTT. The V call is TRBV24-1, the J call TRBJ2-3, with D perhaps matching TRBD1 or TRBD2 (5 bases each). This CDR3 contains 13 residues. The V gene's germline CDR1 is KGHDR and CDR2 SFDVKD. Trimming pared 0 bases from V and 10 bases from J, leaving 10 bases between.

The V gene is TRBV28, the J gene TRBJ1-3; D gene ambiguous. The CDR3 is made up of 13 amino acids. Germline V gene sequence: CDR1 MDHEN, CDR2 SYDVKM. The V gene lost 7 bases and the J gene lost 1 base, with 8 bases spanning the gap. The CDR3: CASNPVSGNTIYF. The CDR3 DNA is TGTGCCAGCAATCCAGTATCTGGAAACACCATATATTTT.

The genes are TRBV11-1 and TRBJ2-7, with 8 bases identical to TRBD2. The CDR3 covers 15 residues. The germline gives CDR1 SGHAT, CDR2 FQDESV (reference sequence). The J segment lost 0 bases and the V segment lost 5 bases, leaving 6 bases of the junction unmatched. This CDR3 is CASSRSGGFSYEQYF. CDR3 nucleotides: TGTGCCAGCAGCCGGAGCGGGGGCTTCTCCTACGAGCAGTACTTC.

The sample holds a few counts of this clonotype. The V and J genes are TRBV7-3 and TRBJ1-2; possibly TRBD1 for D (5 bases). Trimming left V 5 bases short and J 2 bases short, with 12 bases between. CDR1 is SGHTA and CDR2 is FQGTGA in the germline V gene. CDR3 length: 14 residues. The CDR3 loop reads CASSEGLMNYGYTF. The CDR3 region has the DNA TGTGCCAGCAGCGAGGGACTGATGAACTATGGCTACACCTTC.